A selection of T cell receptor beta chains follows, all from one sample in a study of T cells in Graves' hyperthyroidism and ophthalmopathy. MiXCR, run by TCRdb on the multiplex PCR reads, gives a single entry per CDR3 protein. Of hundreds of thousands of distinct CDR3 sequences listed, around 24% are singletons. The sequencing input was blood. Receptors were obtained from a woman aged 30 to 39 with Graves' ophthalmopathy. Each CDR3 is given with its conserved first and last residue. D genes are given only for firm matches. Where a row states a size, it is once, few, many or the class of an expanded clone; other rows omit it.

D gene | CDR3 length | J gene | V gene | clone size | CDR3 protein | CDR3 DNA
. | 17 | TRBJ1-2 | TRBV12-3/TRBV12-4 | many | CASSSFRTSGRVDGYTF | TGTGCCAGCAGTTCCTTCCGGACAAGTGGGAGAGTTGATGGCTACACCTTC
. | 14 | TRBJ2-5 | TRBV7-2 | . | CASSPSGELETQYF | TGTGCCAGCAGCCCATCGGGGGAATTGGAGACCCAGTACTTC
. | 12 | TRBJ1-1 | TRBV30 | . | CAWSVRGVEAFF | TGTGCCTGGAGTGTACGTGGGGTCGAAGCTTTCTTT
. | 12 | TRBJ2-3 | TRBV5-5 | . | CASSLPSDTQYF | TGTGCCAGCAGCTTGCCGTCGGATACGCAGTATTTT
. | 14 | TRBJ2-7 | TRBV20-1 | . | CSAAGQGLYYEQYF | TGCAGTGCAGCGGGGCAGGGGTTATACTACGAGCAGTACTTC
. | 14 | TRBJ1-2 | TRBV28 | once | CASSSLGRHYGYTF | TGTGCCAGCAGTTCTCTGGGACGACACTATGGCTACACCTTC
. | 14 | TRBJ1-1 | TRBV12-3/TRBV12-4 | many | CASSFWQFNTEAFF | TGTGCCAGCAGTTTCTGGCAGTTTAACACTGAAGCTTTCTTT
. | 14 | TRBJ1-1 | TRBV20-1 | . | CSAPNPRVNTEAFF | TGCAGTGCTCCTAACCCTCGGGTGAACACTGAAGCTTTCTTT
. | 17 | TRBJ1-1 | TRBV4-1 | . | CASSQDWQAHGIAEAFF | TGCGCCAGCAGCCAAGATTGGCAGGCCCACGGTATCGCTGAAGCTTTCTTT
TRBD2 | 15 | TRBJ2-7 | TRBV25-1 | many | CASSPHTSASYEQYF | TGTGCCAGCAGTCCCCACACTAGCGCCTCCTACGAGCAGTACTTC
. | 15 | TRBJ1-2 | TRBV5-1 | many | CASSPMWSGDYGYTF | TGCGCCAGCAGCCCTATGTGGTCCGGGGACTATGGCTACACCTTC
TRBD2 | 13 | TRBJ2-5 | TRBV11-2 | . | CASSPGLAETQYF | TGTGCCAGCAGTCCCGGACTAGCGGAGACCCAGTACTTC
. | 17 | TRBJ1-1 | TRBV12-5 | many | CASGPLSGGGYLTEAFF | TGTGCTAGTGGCCCCCTCTCCGGGGGTGGCTATCTCACTGAAGCTTTCTTT
. | 15 | TRBJ2-7 | TRBV7-9 | few | CASSLTAGSSYEQYF | TGTGCCAGCAGTTTGACAGCAGGCAGCTCCTACGAGCAGTACTTC
. | 12 | TRBJ2-7 | TRBV7-2 | many | CASSFPSYEQYF | TGTGCCAGCAGCTTTCCCTCCTACGAGCAGTACTTC
. | 15 | TRBJ2-7 | TRBV11-2 | many | CASRLGQLITYEQYF | TGTGCCAGCAGACTCGGACAGCTAATAACCTACGAGCAGTACTTC
TRBD2 | 16 | TRBJ2-5 | TRBV27 | many | CASRVGSGGTEETQYF | TGTGCCAGTCGAGTGGGAAGCGGGGGGACGGAAGAGACCCAGTACTTC
. | 15 | TRBJ2-2 | TRBV20-1 | . | CSAIPGLANTGELFF | TGCAGTGCTATACCGGGACTCGCGAACACCGGGGAGCTGTTTTTT
. | 14 | TRBJ2-7 | TRBV11-2 | . | CASSLGGSPYEQYF | TGTGCCAGCAGCTTGGGGGGTAGCCCCTACGAGCAGTACTTC
. | 16 | TRBJ2-6 | TRBV28 | many | CASTRGRLSGANVLTF | TGTGCCAGCACCCGGGGACGGCTCTCTGGGGCCAACGTCCTGACTTTC
. | 16 | TRBJ2-2 | TRBV24-1 | . | CATSDSAGSNTGELFF | TGTGCCACCAGTGATTCGGCCGGCTCGAACACCGGGGAGCTGTTTTTT
. | 12 | TRBJ1-2 | TRBV6-1 | many | CASMEGVGGYTF | TGTGCCAGCATGGAAGGGGTTGGTGGCTACACCTTC
. | 12 | TRBJ2-2 | TRBV6-1 | many | CASGAGRGELFF | TGTGCCAGCGGGGCAGGGCGCGGGGAGCTGTTTTTT
. | 15 | TRBJ1-2 | TRBV20-1 | . | CSARDTNRVNYGYTF | TGCAGTGCTAGAGATACTAACAGGGTGAACTATGGCTACACCTTC
. | 16 | TRBJ2-7 | TRBV28 | . | CASSQPTALSSYEQYF | TGTGCCAGCAGTCAACCGACGGCTTTAAGCTCCTACGAGCAGTACTTC
. | 16 | TRBJ1-2 | TRBV4-1 | . | CASSQGGPRVGYGYTF | TGCGCCAGCAGCCAAGGGGGCCCCAGAGTCGGCTATGGCTACACCTTC
. | 13 | TRBJ1-3 | TRBV18 | few | CASSPETWTAIYF | TGTGCCAGCTCACCGGAAACTTGGACGGCCATATATTTT
. | 18 | TRBJ2-2 | TRBV6-2/TRBV6-3 | many | CASTKPRGQGGLTGELFF | TGTGCCAGCACCAAACCCCGGGGGCAGGGGGGGCTTACCGGGGAGCTGTTTTTT
TRBD2 | 15 | TRBJ2-5 | TRBV9 | few | CASSVGISGGETQYF | TGTGCCAGCAGCGTAGGGATTAGCGGGGGTGAGACCCAGTACTTC
TRBD1 | 16 | TRBJ1-5 | TRBV10-2 | once | CASSLKHTGGNQPQHF | TGCGCCAGCAGCCTCAAGCACACAGGGGGGAATCAGCCCCAGCATTTT
. | 12 | TRBJ2-7 | TRBV7-2 | few | CASSNSRLTQYF | TGTGCCAGCAGCAATAGTCGGTTAACCCAGTACTTC
TRBD2 | 14 | TRBJ2-7 | TRBV2 | . | CASLLAGETYEQYF | TGTGCCAGCCTTCTAGCGGGGGAGACCTACGAGCAGTACTTC
TRBD1 | 14 | TRBJ1-2 | TRBV20-1 | few | CSASPGQGAYGYTF | TGCAGTGCTAGTCCTGGACAGGGGGCTTATGGCTACACCTTC
TRBD1 | 13 | TRBJ1-2 | TRBV12-3/TRBV12-4 | many | CASRRDRGYGYTF | TGTGCCAGCAGGAGGGACAGAGGGTACGGCTACACCTTC
. | 14 | TRBJ1-1 | TRBV18 | many | CASSPATGNTEAFF | TGTGCCAGCTCACCCGCGACAGGGAACACTGAAGCTTTCTTT
. | 17 | TRBJ1-2 | TRBV11-2 | few | CASSPTRGRGLRYGYTF | TGTGCCAGCAGCCCTACCCGGGGGCGGGGACTTCGCTATGGCTACACCTTC
. | 14 | TRBJ2-7 | TRBV12-3/TRBV12-4 | few | CASSQTQLSYEQYF | TGTGCCAGCAGCCAGACACAGCTCTCCTACGAGCAGTACTTC
. | 16 | TRBJ1-5 | TRBV4-1 | . | CASSQVGGAGNQPQHF | TGCGCCAGCAGCCAAGTAGGGGGGGCCGGCAATCAGCCCCAGCATTTT
. | 14 | TRBJ2-7 | TRBV7-9 | . | CASSFLPGDYEQYF | TGTGCCAGCAGCTTTCTACCAGGGGACTACGAGCAGTACTTC
TRBD1 | 14 | TRBJ1-1 | TRBV6-1 | once | CATQRTGMNTEAFF | TGTGCCACACAACGGACAGGAATGAACACTGAAGCTTTCTTT
TRBD1 | 16 | TRBJ2-7 | TRBV11-2 | . | CASSLEPTGFSLGQYF | TGTGCCAGCAGCTTAGAACCGACAGGGTTCTCCCTCGGGCAGTACTTC
. | 13 | TRBJ2-2 | TRBV30 | many | CAWSVQWDGELFF | TGTGCCTGGAGTGTACAGTGGGACGGGGAGCTGTTTTTT
. | 15 | TRBJ2-7 | TRBV12-3/TRBV12-4 | few | CASSRRTSSIDEQYF | TGTGCCAGCAGTCGACGGACTTCCTCAATCGACGAGCAGTACTTC
TRBD1 | 16 | TRBJ2-7 | TRBV28 | . | CASSPKTWTGTDEQYF | TGTGCCAGCAGTCCAAAAACGTGGACAGGGACGGACGAGCAGTACTTC
. | 13 | TRBJ1-2 | TRBV5-1 | . | CASSSHGEDGYTF | TGCGCCAGCAGCTCCCACGGTGAAGATGGCTACACCTTC
TRBD1 | 14 | TRBJ1-1 | TRBV5-1 | many | CASSFGQEGTEAFF | TGCGCCAGCAGCTTCGGACAGGAGGGGACTGAAGCTTTCTTT
TRBD1 | 16 | TRBJ1-5 | TRBV5-1 | few | CASSPGGTGGNQPQHF | TGCGCCAGCAGCCCAGGAGGGACAGGGGGAAATCAGCCCCAGCATTTT
. | 14 | TRBJ2-7 | TRBV24-1 | many | CATSHSGTGNEQYF | TGTGCCACCAGTCATAGCGGGACAGGGAACGAGCAGTACTTC
TRBD2 | 15 | TRBJ2-2 | TRBV12-3/TRBV12-4 | many | CASTPLAGGLGELFF | TGTGCCAGCACCCCACTAGCGGGGGGCCTGGGGGAGCTGTTTTTT
. | 15 | TRBJ1-2 | TRBV5-4 | many | CASSFAGGGAYGYTF | TGTGCCAGCAGCTTCGCCGGAGGGGGAGCCTATGGCTACACCTTC